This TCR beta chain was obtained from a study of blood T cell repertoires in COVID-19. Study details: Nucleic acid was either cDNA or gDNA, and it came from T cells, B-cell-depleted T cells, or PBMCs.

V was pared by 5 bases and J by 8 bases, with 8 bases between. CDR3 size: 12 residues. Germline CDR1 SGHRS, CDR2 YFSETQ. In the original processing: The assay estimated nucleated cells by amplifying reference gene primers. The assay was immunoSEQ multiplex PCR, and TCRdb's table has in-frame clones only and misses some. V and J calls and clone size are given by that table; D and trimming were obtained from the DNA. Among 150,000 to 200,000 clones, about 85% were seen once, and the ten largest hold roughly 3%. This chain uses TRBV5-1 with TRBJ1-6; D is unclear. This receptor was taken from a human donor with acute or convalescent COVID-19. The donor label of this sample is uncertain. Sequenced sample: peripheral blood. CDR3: CASRVLDSPLHF. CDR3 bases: TGCGCCAGCAGGGTTTTAGATTCACCCCTCCACTTT. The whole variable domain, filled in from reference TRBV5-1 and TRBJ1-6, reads KAGVTQTPRYLIKTRGQQVTLSCSPISGHRSVSWYQQTPGQGLQFLFEYFSETQRNKGNFPGRFSGRQFSNSRSEMNVSTLELGDSALYLCASRVLDSPLHFGNGTRLTVT.